This T cell receptor beta chain was recovered during a study of CD8 T cells in acute hepatitis C reinfection. This clone was observed once. Time point of the sample: naive CD8 control sorted from an acute-time-point sample. The assay was immunoSEQ multiplex PCR, and TCRdb's table has in-frame clones only and misses some. The profile shows some 38,000 clones, around nine tenths of them singletons. Trimming cost V 3 bases and J 3 bases, with 8 bases left between them. This CDR3 is 13 amino acids long. Germline-derived CDR1 and CDR2 are SEHNR and FQNEAQ (reference sequence). The chain is built from TRBV7-9 and TRBJ2-5; D is uncertain. The TCR sequence derives from a man aged 25-45 years with chronic hepatitis C. What was sequenced was naive CD8+ T cells from PBMCs. CDR3 protein: CASSFEEEETQYF. The CDR3 DNA reads as TGTGCCAGCAGCTTCGAGGAAGAAGAGACCCAGTACTTC.